The clone carrying this T cell receptor beta chain was detected a few times. Profiled with immunoSEQ multiplex PCR; TCRdb holds only in-frame clones, not every one. The data hold approximately 51,000 clones, with about nine tenths observed a single time. The sample belongs to a study of blood T cell repertoires in COVID-19. Study summary: PBMCs, B-cell-depleted T cells, or T cells provided the cDNA or gDNA that made up the material.

Germline V gene data show CDR1 as SGDLS and CDR2 as YYNGEE. This CDR3 comprises 14 residues. V lost 4 bases and J 8 bases, leaving 13 bases between the germline ends. This TCR was sampled from a man between 50 and 59 years old with active COVID-19. The chain recombines TRBV9 with TRBJ1-6; D not resolved. Sequencing was performed on peripheral blood. CDR3 DNA sequence: TGTGCCAGCAGCCCCGCGGGCCTACATTCACCCCTCCACTTT. Protein product: CASSPAGLHSPLHF.